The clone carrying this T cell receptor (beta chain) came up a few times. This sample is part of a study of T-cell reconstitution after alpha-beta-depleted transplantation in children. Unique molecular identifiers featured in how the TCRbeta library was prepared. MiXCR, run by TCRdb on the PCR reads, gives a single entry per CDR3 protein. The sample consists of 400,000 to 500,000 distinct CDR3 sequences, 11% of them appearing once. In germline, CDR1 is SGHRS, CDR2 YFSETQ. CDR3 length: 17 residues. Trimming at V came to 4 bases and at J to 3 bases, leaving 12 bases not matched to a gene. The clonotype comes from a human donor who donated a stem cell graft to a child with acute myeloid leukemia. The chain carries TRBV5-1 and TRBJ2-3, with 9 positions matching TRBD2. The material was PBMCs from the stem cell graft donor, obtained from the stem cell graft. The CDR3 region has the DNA TGCGCCAGCAGCCCCCGGTTGAGCGGGGGGCCGACAGATACGCAGTATTTT. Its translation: CASSPRLSGGPTDTQYF.